This T cell receptor (beta chain) was observed in a study of CD8 T cells in ankylosing spondylitis. Study results and limitations: What seemed typical of ankylosing spondylitis blood was a TCR beta motif built from 8 or 9 highly homologous variants. Enrichment of disease-linked clones was reportedly significant in matched ankylosing spondylitis synovial fluid. Some motif variants were previously reported in reactive arthritis synovial fluid and blood. CD8+ by phenotype, disease-linked clones were relatively rare in peripheral blood.

As concerns this clonotype: Its antigen is not identified.

As the method for making TCR beta libraries, quantitative 5'-RACE with molecular barcodes was used. From the 5' RACE reads, TCRdb called clonotypes with MiXCR, one entry per CDR3 protein. Of 350,000 to 450,000 distinct CDR3 sequences in the sample, more than 25% were seen once. After removal of 2 bases from V and 2 bases from J, the junction contained 1 base not matched to a gene. There are 14 residues in the CDR3. The germline V gene encodes CDR1 MGHRA and CDR2 YSYEKL. This TCR was sampled from a male donor with ankylosing spondylitis. The source material was blood, either unsorted or a sorted T cell fraction (not recorded which). V is TRBV4-1 and J is TRBJ2-3; 7 nucleotides agree with TRBD2. CDR3 protein: CASSQSGNTDTQYF. The CDR3 DNA reads TGCGCCAGCAGCCAAAGCGGGAACACAGATACGCAGTATTTT.